What follows is one TCR beta chain and its context. The CDR3 consists of 17 residues. The V gene's germline CDR1 is KGHDR and CDR2 SFDVKD. Deletions cut 4 bases from V and 0 bases from J, with 14 bases between. The data were taken from a study of blood T cell repertoires in COVID-19. Study in general: The study drew acute and convalescent COVID-19 samples from the United States, Italy and Spain. PBMCs, B-cell-depleted T cells, or T cells provided the cDNA or gDNA that made up the material.

Per the authors' pipeline: The assay estimated nucleated cells by amplifying reference gene primers. TCRdb's table, derived via immunoSEQ multiplex PCR, lists solely in-frame clones and lacks some. V and J calls and clone size are those listed in that table; D and trimming were worked out from the DNA. The data hold some 99,000 clones, with 84% observed a single time. The genes are TRBV24-1 and TRBJ1-4; the D gene is possibly TRBD1 (5 bases). Sequencing was done on a sample of peripheral blood. This clonotype was sampled from a woman in her forties or fifties with acute or convalescent COVID-19. The CDR3 is CATSDSTAHATNEKLFF. Here the CDR3 DNA reads TGTGCCACCAGTGACTCGACAGCTCATGCAACTAATGAAAAACTGTTTTTT.